This T cell receptor (beta chain) was captured by sequencing in a study of T cell repertoires in cytomegalovirus infection. A single record per CDR3 protein comes from TCRdb applying MiXCR to the reads. The repertoire consists of 150,000 to 200,000 distinct CDR3 sequences, with about 15% occurring once and the leading ten covering 27%. The TCR originated in a human donor in good health (CMV status not recorded). Some clones in this sample may be carry-over from other donors' samples. Input material: PBMCs.

The CDR3 region has the DNA TGTGCCAGCTCCCCCGGGACAGAGAGTTCACCCCTCCACTTT. As protein: CASSPGTESSPLHF. The chain joins TRBV18 to TRBJ1-6, with 7 bases that match TRBD1. V was clipped by 6 bases and J by 9 bases; unmatched bases: 8. This CDR3 is built from 14 residues. The germline CDR1 and CDR2 sequences are KGHSH and LQKENI.